Following are 19 T cell receptor beta chains from one sample sequenced in a study of T cells in Graves' hyperthyroidism and ophthalmopathy. Amplification of TCR beta CDR3 regions used RNA as the template. First-round RT-PCR of the TCR CDR3 relied on the HTBI primer set. Each CDR3 protein is one row after TCRdb ran MiXCR on the multiplex PCR reads. The sample contains about 300,000 distinct CDR3 sequences, 13% of which appear only once. Sequenced: blood. Receptors originate from a woman between 25 and 40 years old with Graves' hyperthyroidism that later progressed to Graves' ophthalmopathy.

This clonotype was observed at least ten times. The chain combines TRBV20-1 with TRBJ2-1; no clear D. CDR1 is DFQATT and CDR2 is SNEGSKA in the germline V gene (reference sequence). The CDR3 runs to 15 residues. The germline V and J ends were trimmed by 6 bases and 2 bases, with 17 bases remaining between them. CDR3 bases: TGCAGTGCCCCCGGCCGGCTACCGGCCTACAATGAGCAGTTCTTC. Its translation is CSAPGRLPAYNEQFF.

This clonotype was recorded a few times. The J gene is TRBJ1-1, the V gene TRBV29-1; TRBD1 agrees at 10 bases. The germline V gene has CDR1 SQVTM and CDR2 ANQGSEA. CDR3 size: 14 residues. Trimming at V came to 7 bases and at J to 4 bases, leaving 9 bases not matched to a gene. CDR3 sequence reads: CSGGQGNSITEAFF. CDR3 sequence (DNA): TGCAGCGGGGGACAGGGGAATAGCATCACTGAAGCTTTCTTT.

Of note for this clonotype: One base away lies a much larger clone, so this may be a sequencing read error. The gene calls are TRBV12-3 or TRBV12-4 and TRBJ2-1, with TRBD2 matching 7 bases. Unmatched junction bases numbered 10, after V lost 6 bases and J lost 2 bases. This CDR3 spans 16 amino acids. In DNA, the CDR3 is TGTGCCAGCAGCCAGAGCGGGGCACCACCCTACAATGAGCAGTTCTTC. It encodes CASSQSGAPPYNEQFF.

This clonotype came up many times. The J gene is TRBJ2-2, the V gene TRBV15; 12 bases are a match to TRBD2. Germline values: CDR1 LNHNV, CDR2 YYDKDF (reference sequence). CDR3 size: 14 residues. V was clipped by 5 bases and J by 5 bases; unmatched bases: 0. CDR3 sequence: CATSLAGGTGELFF. The CDR3 nucleotides read TGTGCCACCAGCCTAGCGGGAGGGACCGGGGAGCTGTTTTTT.

This clonotype was seen a handful of times. One base away lies a much larger clone, so this may be a sequencing read error. The chain joins TRBV28 to TRBJ2-1; weak D call: TRBD2 (5 bases). CDR1 and CDR2 (germline): MDHEN, SYDVKM. This CDR3 region has 14 residues. The CDR3 region has the DNA TGTGCCAGCAGTTTTTTGACGGGAATCTATGAGCAGTCCTTC. It translates to CASSFLTGIYEQSF.

Remarks on this clonotype: A clone one base away is much larger, so this may be a read error. Since no conserved phenylalanine or tryptophan closes the CDR3, a read error is the likely cause. The gene calls are TRBV12-3 or TRBV12-4 and TRBJ2-2; 11 bases match TRBD2. This CDR3 is 15 amino acids long. Trimming cost V 5 bases and J 6 bases; bases outside gene matches: 5. The CDR3 nucleotides are TGTGCCAGCAGTACCCTAGCGGGAGGTCCCGGGGAGCTGTTTTCT. This sequence encodes CASSTLAGGPGELFS.

The gene calls are TRBV5-4 and TRBJ1-1; D is possibly TRBD1 (6 bases). The ends were cut back, 4 bases at V and 0 bases at J, with 16 bases in the middle. The CDR3 runs to 16 residues. Per the germline V gene, CDR1 is SGHNT and CDR2 is YYREEE (reference sequence). In DNA, the CDR3 is TGTGCCAGCAGCCGGGGGTCGGGACATATGAACACTGAAGCTTTCTTT. Its translation: CASSRGSGHMNTEAFF.

Ten or more counts support this clonotype. This chain uses TRBV3-1 with TRBJ1-2; 8 bases map to TRBD1. V shed 6 bases, J shed 5 bases, and the junction held 14 bases outside the gene matches. The CDR3 has 16 residues. In germline, CDR1 is LGHDT, CDR2 YNNKEL (reference sequence). Written as DNA, the CDR3 is TGTGCCAGCAGGAGGCAGGGGGCTGGTCGACTATATGGCTACACCTTC. Encoded protein: CASRRQGAGRLYGYTF.

In this sample, this clonotype turned up many times. The chain links TRBV6-5 to TRBJ2-3, with D unresolved. Trimming took off 2 bases at V and 3 bases at J, with 9 bases between the two ends. The germline V gene has CDR1 MNHEY and CDR2 SVGAGI. This CDR3 comprises 14 residues. CDR3 in DNA: TGTGCCAGCAGTTACGGTGTCGCAACAGATACGCAGTATTTT. As protein: CASSYGVATDTQYF.

V and J are TRBV19 and TRBJ1-2; the match to TRBD1 covers 7 bases. The CDR3 is made up of 15 amino acids. Losses at the gene ends were 5 bases for V and 5 bases for J; bases not matched to a gene: 11. Germline loops: CDR1 LNHDA, CDR2 SQIVND (reference sequence). CDR3 coding DNA: TGTGCCAGTAGTCGACGGACAGGCTTAGGGTATGGCTACACCTTC. This encodes CASSRRTGLGYGYTF. The entire variable domain, with the rest obtained from reference TRBV19 and TRBJ1-2, is as follows: DGGITQSPKYLFRKEGQNVTLSCEQNLNHDAMYWYRQDPGQGLRLIYYSQIVNDFQKGDIAEGYSVSREKKESFPLTVTSAQKNPTAFYLCASSRRTGLGYGYTFGSGTRLTVV.

This clonotype was seen ten or more times. V gene TRBV30 combines with J gene TRBJ1-6; the D gene is possibly TRBD1 (5 bases). Trimming took off 1 base at V and 10 bases at J, with 20 bases between the two ends. The CDR3 spans 16 residues. Germline V lookup: CDR1 GTSNPN, CDR2 SVGIG (reference sequence). CDR3 loop: CAWSAIGTPGQSPLHF. DNA of the CDR3: TGTGCCTGGAGTGCCATCGGGACCCCTGGTCAGTCACCCCTCCACTTT.

This clonotype was recorded at least ten times. The rearrangement uses TRBV2 and TRBJ1-1, with unresolved D. V lost 7 bases to trimming and J lost 1 base, with 10 bases between them. This CDR3 has 13 amino acids. Germline V gene lookup returns CDR1 SNHLY and CDR2 FYNNEI. Here the CDR3 DNA reads TGTGCCAGCAAGGGCAGAGGGAACACTGAAGCTTTCTTT. Protein product: CASKGRGNTEAFF.

This clonotype has ten or more counts. The chain uses TRBV12-3 or TRBV12-4 and TRBJ2-5; D is unclear. CDR3 length: 13 residues. The germline V and J ends were trimmed by 3 bases and 7 bases, with 12 bases remaining between them. The CDR3 DNA is TGTGCCAGCAGTTTGGCAGAGGCCGGGACCCAGTACTTC. Residues: CASSLAEAGTQYF.

This clonotype appeared many times. The chain couples TRBV7-9 to TRBJ2-7; 7 positions match TRBD2. This CDR3 spans 16 amino acids. V lost 5 bases to trimming and J lost 5 bases; unmatched junction nucleotides: 15. Germline V gene data show CDR1 as SEHNR and CDR2 as FQNEAQ (reference sequence). For the CDR3, the DNA is TGTGCCAGCAGCATCACTAGCGACCTCGGGGTCGACGAGCAGTACTTC. Encoded protein: CASSITSDLGVDEQYF.

The chain joins TRBV11-2 to TRBJ1-6; D is unresolved. The germline CDR1 and CDR2 sequences are SGHAT and FQNNGV. V lost 1 base and J 7 bases, leaving 11 bases between the germline ends. The CDR3 is 15 residues long. The CDR3 loop is CASSLGGSGNSPLHF. CDR3 DNA sequence: TGTGCCAGCAGCTTAGGAGGGTCGGGAAATTCACCCCTCCACTTT.

The table lists this clonotype with a few counts. CDR3 sequence reads: CASSLEAGGNIQYF. The CDR3 region has the DNA TGCGCCAGCAGCTTGGAGGCAGGCGGCAACATTCAGTACTTC. The J gene is TRBJ2-4, the V gene TRBV5-1; D is unclear. CDR1 is SGHRS and CDR2 is YFSETQ in the germline V gene. V was shortened by 0 bases and J by 7 bases, with 11 bases between the two germline ends. The CDR3 is made up of 14 amino acids.

Turning to this clonotype: Being one base from a much bigger clone, this may be a read error. The rearrangement links TRBV3-1 to TRBJ2-7; no clear D. V was cut by 5 bases and J by 0 bases, with 14 bases left in between. The length of the CDR3 is 15 residues. Germline V gives CDR1 LGHDT, CDR2 YNNKEL (reference sequence). CDR3 sequence (DNA): TGTGCCAGCAGCTTGGCTCCTGCCAGCTCCTACGAGCAGTACTTC. This gives the protein CASSLAPASSYEQYF.

The sample holds many counts of this clonotype. This rearrangement joins TRBV28 to TRBJ2-1, with D maybe TRBD2 (5 bases). The V gene's germline CDR1 is MDHEN and CDR2 SYDVKM. V was shortened by 5 bases and J by 2 bases, with 13 bases between the two germline ends. This CDR3 has 15 amino acids. Here the CDR3 DNA reads TGTGCCAGCAGTCCGGGGATCCCTACCTACAATGAGCAGTTCTTC. Translation gives CASSPGIPTYNEQFF.

This clonotype was seen only a few times. The chain employs TRBV4-1 and TRBJ2-1, with 7 bases that match TRBD2. Germline CDR1 MGHRA, CDR2 YSYEKL. Unmatched junction bases numbered 15, after V lost 8 bases and J lost 8 bases. The CDR3 consists of 15 residues. CDR3 in amino acids: CASCGGASGKDEQFF. CDR3 sequence (DNA): TGCGCCAGCTGCGGCGGGGCTAGCGGCAAGGATGAGCAGTTCTTC.